This is a list of T cell receptor beta chains from one sample in a study of cytomegalovirus exposure and HLA in healthy donors. Some clones are missing from TCRdb's copy, which holds only in-frame ones; the method was immunoSEQ multiplex PCR. In the table there are a few hundred thousand clones, around 80% of which are singletons. The specimen sequenced was PBMCs. These receptors originate from an older woman in good health and CMV-seropositive. Both conserved end residues are part of each CDR3. Each record gives: V gene, clone size, J gene, CDR3 protein. Some rows mark clone size as missing; the rest say once, few, many or name a class of expanded clone.

V gene: TRBV12-5
clone size: -
J gene: TRBJ1-2
CDR3 protein: CASGMPEGIYGYTF

V gene: TRBV2
clone size: -
J gene: TRBJ2-6
CDR3 protein: CASSTGQGDGANVLTF

V gene: TRBV18
clone size: once
J gene: TRBJ2-1
CDR3 protein: CASSPPGGYNEQFF

V gene: TRBV15
clone size: -
J gene: TRBJ1-2
CDR3 protein: CATSRDLRGRANYGYTF

V gene: TRBV29-1
clone size: -
J gene: TRBJ2-3
CDR3 protein: CSAGSGSFGTDTQYF

V gene: TRBV6-6
clone size: -
J gene: TRBJ1-5
CDR3 protein: CASTRGSNQPQHF

V gene: TRBV5-4
clone size: -
J gene: TRBJ1-2
CDR3 protein: CASSLARRDGYTF

V gene: TRBV28
clone size: -
J gene: TRBJ1-4
CDR3 protein: CASSNRGVGEKLFF

V gene: TRBV5-1
clone size: once
J gene: TRBJ2-2
CDR3 protein: CASSLPKGGTSTGELFF

V gene: TRBV2
clone size: -
J gene: TRBJ2-1
CDR3 protein: CASSGAWEPGLAEIYNEQFF

V gene: TRBV5-1
clone size: -
J gene: TRBJ2-3
CDR3 protein: CASSWTGPLTDTQYF

V gene: TRBV6-1
clone size: few
J gene: TRBJ1-6
CDR3 protein: CASSATNSPLHF

V gene: TRBV6-5
clone size: -
J gene: TRBJ2-7
CDR3 protein: CASSAREAYEQYF

V gene: TRBV4-1
clone size: -
J gene: TRBJ1-2
CDR3 protein: CASSQDRAENYGYTF

V gene: TRBV5-8
clone size: -
J gene: TRBJ2-1
CDR3 protein: CASTYGSSGGSSYNEQFF

V gene: TRBV15
clone size: -
J gene: TRBJ1-5
CDR3 protein: CATSRDSSSNQPQHF

V gene: TRBV28
clone size: -
J gene: TRBJ2-5
CDR3 protein: CASSPSQGPKTQYF

V gene: TRBV6-4
clone size: -
J gene: TRBJ2-7
CDR3 protein: CASGGGNLKEQYF

V gene: TRBV7-2
clone size: -
J gene: TRBJ1-2
CDR3 protein: CASSLKGNYGYTF

V gene: TRBV5-6
clone size: -
J gene: TRBJ1-5
CDR3 protein: CASSLAGAGNQPQHF

V gene: TRBV28
clone size: few
J gene: TRBJ2-2
CDR3 protein: CASNWAGLASTGELFF

V gene: TRBV5-4
clone size: few
J gene: TRBJ2-7
CDR3 protein: CASSLTSGKGEQYF

V gene: TRBV5-1
clone size: -
J gene: TRBJ2-5
CDR3 protein: CASSLGSGRAQYF

V gene: TRBV6-5
clone size: few
J gene: TRBJ1-1
CDR3 protein: CASSYSRSGDTEAFF

V gene: TRBV7-2
clone size: -
J gene: TRBJ2-3
CDR3 protein: CASSLATRPDTQYF

V gene: TRBV9
clone size: few
J gene: TRBJ2-3
CDR3 protein: CASSVATGSSDTQYF

V gene: TRBV30
clone size: -
J gene: TRBJ1-1
CDR3 protein: CAWSDGSGRQGTEAFF

V gene: TRBV25-1
clone size: -
J gene: TRBJ1-2
CDR3 protein: CASSESGYTF

V gene: TRBV5-4
clone size: -
J gene: TRBJ2-3
CDR3 protein: CASSSGTGLGADTQYF

V gene: TRBV20-1
clone size: -
J gene: TRBJ1-6
CDR3 protein: CSASESTLHF

V gene: TRBV7-3
clone size: -
J gene: TRBJ2-1
CDR3 protein: CASSSRQSTYNEQFF

V gene: TRBV5-8
clone size: few
J gene: TRBJ1-2
CDR3 protein: CASSPGTGGNYGYTF

V gene: TRBV18
clone size: -
J gene: TRBJ2-7
CDR3 protein: CASSPPGTDEQYF

V gene: TRBV28
clone size: -
J gene: TRBJ1-5
CDR3 protein: CASSWPWGVNQPQHF

V gene: TRBV11-2
clone size: -
J gene: TRBJ2-1
CDR3 protein: CASSPTQGYNEQFF

V gene: TRBV5-3
clone size: -
J gene: TRBJ2-5
CDR3 protein: CARSPSGGQETQYF

V gene: TRBV10-2
clone size: -
J gene: TRBJ2-1
CDR3 protein: CASTGGMRQGVYNEQFF

V gene: TRBV28
clone size: -
J gene: TRBJ2-3
CDR3 protein: CASSFSGRGGADTQYF

V gene: TRBV27
clone size: -
J gene: TRBJ1-4
CDR3 protein: CASSFAGTGGYEKLFF

V gene: TRBV28
clone size: -
J gene: TRBJ2-6
CDR3 protein: CASSSQSGANVLTF

V gene: TRBV7-9
clone size: few
J gene: TRBJ2-3
CDR3 protein: CASSSPADTDTQYF

V gene: TRBV10-3
clone size: few
J gene: TRBJ2-7
CDR3 protein: CAISEVRRTYEQYF

V gene: TRBV29-1
clone size: -
J gene: TRBJ2-5
CDR3 protein: CSVEDGESYF

V gene: TRBV5-1
clone size: -
J gene: TRBJ2-3
CDR3 protein: CASSLGSAGGTDTQYF

V gene: TRBV6-1
clone size: many
J gene: TRBJ1-1
CDR3 protein: CASPKAGTGDTEAFF

V gene: TRBV6-6
clone size: -
J gene: TRBJ1-5
CDR3 protein: CASSPGGINQPQHF

V gene: TRBV19
clone size: -
J gene: TRBJ2-4
CDR3 protein: CASSGPLSSAKNIQYF

V gene: TRBV30
clone size: -
J gene: TRBJ1-5
CDR3 protein: CAWSLRGNQPQHF

V gene: TRBV2
clone size: few
J gene: TRBJ1-4
CDR3 protein: CASSPQGINEKLFF

V gene: TRBV7-7
clone size: -
J gene: TRBJ1-2
CDR3 protein: CASSSITYCRVARDGYTF

V gene: TRBV4-2
clone size: -
J gene: TRBJ2-1
CDR3 protein: CASSQDSFKVQGIPNEQFF

V gene: TRBV5-8
clone size: -
J gene: TRBJ1-5
CDR3 protein: CASSFGRISNQPQHF

V gene: TRBV6-5
clone size: -
J gene: TRBJ1-2
CDR3 protein: CASSGVGRGYGYTF

V gene: TRBV5-1
clone size: few
J gene: TRBJ2-7
CDR3 protein: CASSRVTSSVYEQYF